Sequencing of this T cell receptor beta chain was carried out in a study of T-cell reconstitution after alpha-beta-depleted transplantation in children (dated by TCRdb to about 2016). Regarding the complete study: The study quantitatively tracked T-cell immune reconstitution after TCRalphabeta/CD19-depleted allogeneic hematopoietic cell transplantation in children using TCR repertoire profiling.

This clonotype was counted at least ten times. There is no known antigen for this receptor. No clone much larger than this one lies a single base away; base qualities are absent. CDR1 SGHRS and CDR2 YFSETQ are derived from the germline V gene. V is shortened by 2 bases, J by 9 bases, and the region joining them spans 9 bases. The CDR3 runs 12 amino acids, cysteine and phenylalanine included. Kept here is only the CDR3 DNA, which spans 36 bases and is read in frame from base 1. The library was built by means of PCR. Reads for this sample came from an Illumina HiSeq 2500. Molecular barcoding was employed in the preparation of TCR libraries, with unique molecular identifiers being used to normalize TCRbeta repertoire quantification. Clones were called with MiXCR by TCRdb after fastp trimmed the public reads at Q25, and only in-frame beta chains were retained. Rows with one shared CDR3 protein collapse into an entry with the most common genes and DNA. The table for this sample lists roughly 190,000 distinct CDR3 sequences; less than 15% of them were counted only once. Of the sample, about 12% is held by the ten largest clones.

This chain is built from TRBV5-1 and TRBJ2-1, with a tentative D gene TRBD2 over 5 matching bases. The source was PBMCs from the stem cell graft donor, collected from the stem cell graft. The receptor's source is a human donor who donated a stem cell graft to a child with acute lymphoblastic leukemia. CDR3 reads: CASSFTRTEQFF. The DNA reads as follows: TGCGCCAGCAGCTTTACTAGGACTGAGCAGTTCTTC.